What follows are 29 T cell receptor beta chains derived from one specimen sequenced in a study of patients with pleural tuberculosis. TCRdb re-called the reads through MiXCR, storing one row per CDR3 protein. Of 25,000 to 30,000 distinct CDR3 sequences in the sample, roughly 18% are singletons; the top ten hold 3% to 4%. The sequencing input was peripheral blood. The receptors shown here come from a human donor with pleural tuberculosis.

This clonotype showed up just a few times. The chain recombines TRBV5-8 with TRBJ1-5; D may be TRBD1 (5 bases). Looked up from germline, CDR1 is SGHTS and CDR2 is YDEGEE. V lost 3 bases and J lost 5, with 18 bases in between. CDR3 size: 16 residues. CDR3 protein: CASSSTGTFLYQPQHF. The CDR3 bases are TGTGCCAGCAGCTCAACCGGGACCTTCCTTTATCAGCCCCAGCATTTT.

Concerning this clonotype: At one of its ends the junction is not consistent with the germline gene, which may arise from a read error. The chain couples TRBV11-2 to TRBJ2-1, with D unresolved. Germline CDR1 and CDR2: SGHAT and FQNNGV. This CDR3 has 13 amino acids. CDR3: CASSLSSYNERFF. As DNA, the CDR3 is TGTGCCAGCAGCCTGAGCTCCTACAATGAGCGGTTCTTC.

This clonotype was detected ten times or more. This chain connects TRBV5-1 to TRBJ1-5; D is uncertain. The V gene's germline CDR1 is SGHRS and CDR2 YFSETQ. The CDR3 contains 13 residues. V gave up 5 bases and J gave up 4 bases, with 10 bases separating them. The CDR3 bases are TGCGCCAGCAGTATCGGACGGAATCAGCCCCAGCATTTT. Translation gives CASSIGRNQPQHF.

At least ten counts were recorded for this clonotype. As DNA, the CDR3 is TGTGCCAGTACTGGAACCTACTATGGCTACACCTTC. It codes for CASTGTYYGYTF. The rearrangement uses TRBV19 and TRBJ1-2; D gene uncertain. Germline CDR1 is LNHDA and CDR2 is SQIVND (reference sequence). V lost 7 bases to trimming and J lost 3 bases, with 9 bases between them. The CDR3 has 12 amino acids.

This clonotype was detected ten times or more. This chain connects TRBV29-1 to TRBJ1-5; TRBD1 agrees at 9 bases. Germline values: CDR1 SQVTM, CDR2 ANQGSEA. This CDR3 has 16 residues. The V gene end was trimmed by 6 bases and the J gene end by 0 bases; junction bases not matched to a gene: 9. The CDR3 loop is CSVILQGADSNQPQHF. CDR3 in DNA: TGCAGCGTCATTCTACAGGGGGCGGATAGCAATCAGCCCCAGCATTTT.

This clonotype appeared many times. This sequence joins TRBV7-6 and TRBJ2-3; 8 nucleotides match TRBD1. Trimming cost V 4 bases and J 0 bases; bases outside gene matches: 6. This CDR3 is 16 amino acids long. CDR1 and CDR2 (germline): SGHVS, FNYEAQ. Written as DNA, the CDR3 is TGTGCCAGCAGCTCTCCCAGGGGGCTCAGCACAGATACGCAGTATTTT. Residues: CASSSPRGLSTDTQYF.

This clonotype was found many times. This may stem from a read error, because a much larger clone lies one nucleotide away. The rearrangement links TRBV15 to TRBJ1-2; D ambiguous. CDR1 is LNHNV and CDR2 is YYDKDF in the germline V gene (reference sequence). This CDR3 spans 13 amino acids. CDR3 sequence (DNA): TGTGCCACCAACAGAGTAAACAGCTATGGCTACGCCTTC. It encodes CATNRVNSYGYAF.

This clonotype was seen many times. The genes are TRBV20-1 and TRBJ2-7; 10 bases map to TRBD1. Germline CDR1 reads DFQATT; CDR2 reads SNEGSKA (reference sequence). The CDR3 length is 14 residues. J lost 3 bases, V lost 6 bases, and 8 bases had no gene match. The DNA of the CDR3 is TGCAGTGCCCGTCCCGGGACAGGGGACTACGAGCAGTACTTC. Translation: CSARPGTGDYEQYF.

This clonotype was observed many times. V and J are TRBV20-1 and TRBJ1-5; maybe TRBD1 (6 bases). This CDR3 region has 15 residues. Trimming pared 3 bases from V and 7 bases from J, leaving 19 bases between. Germline CDR1 and CDR2: DFQATT and SNEGSKA (reference sequence). CDR3 amino acids: CSARASTGPGQPQHF. DNA for the CDR3: TGCAGTGCTAGGGCCTCGACAGGTCCGGGACAGCCCCAGCATTTT.

In this sample, this clonotype turned up many times. The gene calls are TRBV3-1 and TRBJ2-3; no clear D. The germline CDR1 and CDR2 sequences are LGHDT and YNNKEL (reference sequence). Trimming pared 4 bases from V and 2 bases from J, leaving 10 bases between. The CDR3 is 14 residues long. The CDR3 DNA sequence: TGTGCCAGCAGCCGGGGTCATAACACAGATACGCAGTATTTT. Protein sequence: CASSRGHNTDTQYF.

This rearrangement joins TRBV5-5 to TRBJ2-1; 10 bases are shared with TRBD2. V lost 1 base, J lost 4 bases, and 8 bases stayed unmatched. The CDR3 length is 17 residues. Germline loops: CDR1 SGHKS, CDR2 YYEKEE (reference sequence). The CDR3 nucleotides read TGTGCCAGCAGCTTGTTGGCTAGCGGGAGTCGGTACAATGAGCAGTTCTTC. This sequence encodes CASSLLASGSRYNEQFF.

This clonotype came up many times. The genes are TRBV10-3 and TRBJ2-2; 9 bases are a match to TRBD2. Germline V lookup: CDR1 ENHRY, CDR2 SYGVKD. This CDR3 region has 15 residues. The junction had 3 bases not matched to a gene; V was cut back by 6 bases and J by 1 base. CDR3 sequence reads: CAISQTSGNTGELFF. Here the CDR3 DNA reads TGTGCCATCAGCCAGACTAGCGGGAACACCGGGGAGCTGTTTTTT.

This clonotype was counted ten times or more. The rearrangement uses TRBV3-1 and TRBJ2-7, with D tentatively TRBD1 (6 bases). The CDR3 covers 15 residues. Germline values: CDR1 LGHDT, CDR2 YNNKEL (reference sequence). Trimming stripped 3 bases from V and 2 bases from J, with 14 bases between. CDR3 region: CASSQVLGAAYEQYF. DNA for the CDR3: TGTGCCAGCAGCCAGGTCCTGGGGGCCGCCTACGAGCAGTACTTC.

By its share, this clonotype is medium-sized. DNA of the CDR3: TGTGCCAGCAGTTTATCGGGTTCAGGAGTGTGGACTGAAGCTTTCTTT. Translating gives CASSLSGSGVWTEAFF. The chain combines TRBV27 with TRBJ1-1; D unresolved. Germline V lookup: CDR1 MNHEY, CDR2 SMNVEV (reference sequence). The CDR3 length is 16 residues. The V and J ends lost 0 bases and 5 bases respectively, with 16 bases between them.

The sample holds many counts of this clonotype. The J gene is TRBJ1-2, the V gene TRBV6-4, with TRBD1 matching over 7 bases. The germline V gene encodes CDR1 MRHNA and CDR2 SNTAGT. Trimming at V came to 6 bases and at J to 8 bases, leaving 12 bases not matched to a gene. The CDR3 sequence is 14 residues long. In DNA form, the CDR3 reads TGTGCCAGCAGAAAACAGGGGACAGAAGGAGGCTACACCTTC. Its protein product is CASRKQGTEGGYTF.

V is TRBV29-1 and J is TRBJ2-3; D remains ambiguous. Germline CDR1 is SQVTM and CDR2 is ANQGSEA. Trimming stripped 5 bases from V and 0 bases from J, with 6 bases between. This CDR3 is built from 12 residues. CDR3 sequence reads: CSVRRSTDTQYF. In nucleotides, the CDR3 is TGCAGCGTTCGTCGCAGCACAGATACGCAGTATTTT.

Many counts were recorded for this clonotype. The gene calls are TRBV30 and TRBJ1-1, with D possibly TRBD1 on 5 matching bases. V gave up 0 bases and J gave up 6 bases, with 17 bases separating them. Germline CDR1 GTSNPN, CDR2 SVGIG (reference sequence). The CDR3 has 15 amino acids. CDR3 nucleotide sequence: TGTGCCTGGAGTGTACTACCAGGGAGTGTCGCTGAAGCTTTCTTT. Amino acids: CAWSVLPGSVAEAFF.

This clonotype is medium-sized (0.01 to 0.1%) within its sample. The CDR3: CASSAVSSAGGYTF. CDR3 sequence (DNA): TGTGCCAGCAGCGCCGTATCCTCCGCGGGAGGCTACACCTTC. The rearrangement joins TRBV27 to TRBJ1-2; D not resolved. V gave up 6 bases and J gave up 8 bases, with 19 bases separating them. The CDR3 sequence is 14 residues long. Germline V gene data show CDR1 as MNHEY and CDR2 as SMNVEV (reference sequence).

This clonotype was recorded at least ten times. The V and J genes are TRBV6-1 and TRBJ1-1; D remains ambiguous. Trimming removed 2 bases from V and 4 bases from J, with 17 bases in between. CDR3 length: 16 amino acids. The germline V gene has CDR1 MNHNS and CDR2 SASEGT. CDR3 sequence (DNA): TGTGCCAGCAGTGAATTCGGCAGGTCGAGAGGCACTGAAGCTTTCTTT. It is translated as CASSEFGRSRGTEAFF.

This clonotype has a count of ten or more. The chain recombines TRBV2 with TRBJ2-7; 7 bases map to TRBD1. With 6 bases clipped from V and 0 bases from J, the junction kept 5 bases outside the gene matches. CDR1 and CDR2 from the germline V gene are SNHLY and FYNNEI. The CDR3 length is 14 residues. The CDR3: CASSPGQYSYEQYF. The CDR3, as DNA: TGTGCCAGCAGCCCGGGACAGTACTCCTACGAGCAGTACTTC.

This clonotype came up many times. The gene calls are TRBV5-5 and TRBJ2-3, with 7 bases identical to TRBD1. Trimming took 4 bases from V and 2 from J; bases not matched to a gene: 10. This CDR3 has 16 amino acids. The V gene's germline CDR1 is SGHKS and CDR2 YYEKEE (reference sequence). Here the CDR3 DNA reads TGTGCCAGCAGCCCCCTCCTAGGGGGCCTCACAGATACGCAGTATTTT. It specifies CASSPLLGGLTDTQYF.

In its sample, this clonotype ranks as medium-sized. This rearrangement joins TRBV15 to TRBJ2-3; no firm D call. V lost 0 bases to trimming and J lost 1 base, with 5 bases between them. CDR1 and CDR2 (germline): LNHNV, YYDKDF (reference sequence). The CDR3 spans 14 residues. This chain's CDR3 is CATSRDLGTDTQYF. CDR3 nucleotide sequence: TGTGCCACCAGCAGAGATCTGGGCACAGATACGCAGTATTTT.

By frequency in the sample, this clonotype is medium-sized. The CDR3 DNA reads as TGTGCCAGCAGCCAAGATTCCGGGACAGCCTACAATGAGCAGTTCTTC. It encodes CASSQDSGTAYNEQFF. The chain links TRBV4-2 to TRBJ2-1, with 7 bases aligning to TRBD1. Per germline, CDR1 LGHNA and CDR2 YNFKEQ. The CDR3 runs 16 residues. The trim removed 0 bases at V and 2 bases at J, leaving 4 bases unmatched.

This clonotype was seen many times. The chain has TRBV19 and TRBJ2-7, with D possibly being TRBD1 or TRBD2 (5 bases each). Trimming left V 4 bases short and J 0 bases short, with 13 bases between. From germline, CDR1 is LNHDA and CDR2 SQIVND (reference sequence). The CDR3 is made up of 15 amino acids. The DNA of the CDR3 is TGTGCCAGTAGTACCGGGGACGGAAGCTCCTACGAGCAGTACTTC. Translated, it gives CASSTGDGSSYEQYF.

This clonotype showed up many times. This chain joins TRBV27 and TRBJ1-1; no clear D gene. Trimming removed 8 bases from V and 4 bases from J, with 5 bases in between. This CDR3 is 10 amino acids long. Germline CDR1 reads MNHEY; CDR2 reads SMNVEV (reference sequence). The CDR3 bases are TGTGCCAGCTGGGGCACTGAAGCTTTCTTT. This codes for CASWGTEAFF.

The sample holds many counts of this clonotype. The chain carries TRBV10-2 and TRBJ2-3; the match to TRBD2 covers 8 bases. Losses at the gene ends were 2 bases for V and 8 bases for J; bases not matched to a gene: 9. Germline CDR1 reads WSHSY; CDR2 reads SAAADI. CDR3 length equals 15 residues. The DNA of the CDR3 is TGCGCCAGCAGTGAGAGGTCTAGCGGGTCTGGTACGCAGTATTTT. Translating gives CASSERSSGSGTQYF.

In its sample, this clonotype was seen many times. This rearrangement joins TRBV5-4 to TRBJ1-1, with D unclear. The germline CDR1 and CDR2 sequences are SGHNT and YYREEE (reference sequence). The CDR3 covers 13 residues. V was shortened by 0 bases and J by 5 bases, with 8 bases between the two germline ends. The CDR3 spells CASSLGVRTEAFF. As DNA, the CDR3 is TGTGCCAGCAGCTTGGGGGTGCGTACTGAAGCTTTCTTT.

This clonotype was seen many times. The V gene is TRBV19, the J gene TRBJ1-1; 8 nucleotides match TRBD1. V lost 3 bases and J lost 9; bases outside the gene matches: 9. CDR3 size: 14 residues. The germline V gene has CDR1 LNHDA and CDR2 SQIVND (reference sequence). CDR3 coding DNA: TGTGCCAGTAGTATTGACAGGGGCCAAATCCAAGCTTTCTTT. Translated, it gives CASSIDRGQIQAFF.

This clonotype was observed a handful of times. The rearrangement links TRBV20-1 to TRBJ1-6; D unclear. V was shortened by 4 bases and J by 4 bases, with 8 bases between the two germline ends. Germline lookup yields CDR1 DFQATT and CDR2 SNEGSKA (reference sequence). The CDR3 is 13 residues long. The CDR3 DNA is TGCAGTGCTACCCCAGCTTATAATTCACCCCTCCACTTT. It specifies CSATPAYNSPLHF.